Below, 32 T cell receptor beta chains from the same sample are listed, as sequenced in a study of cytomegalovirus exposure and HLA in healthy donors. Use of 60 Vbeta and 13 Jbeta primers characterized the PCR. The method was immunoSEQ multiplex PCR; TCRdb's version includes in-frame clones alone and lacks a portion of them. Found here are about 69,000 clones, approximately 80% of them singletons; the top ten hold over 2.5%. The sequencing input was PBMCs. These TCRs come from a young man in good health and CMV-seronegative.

The CDR3 region has the DNA TGTGCCAGCAGCTTAATGGCGGTCTCATCTCGGACCGGGGAGCTGTTTTTT. This gives the protein CASSLMAVSSRTGELFF. The V and J genes are TRBV11-2 and TRBJ2-2; D remains ambiguous. Germline CDR1 is SGHAT and CDR2 is FQNNGV. The germline V and J ends were trimmed by 2 bases and 5 bases, with 18 bases remaining between them. The CDR3 covers 17 residues.

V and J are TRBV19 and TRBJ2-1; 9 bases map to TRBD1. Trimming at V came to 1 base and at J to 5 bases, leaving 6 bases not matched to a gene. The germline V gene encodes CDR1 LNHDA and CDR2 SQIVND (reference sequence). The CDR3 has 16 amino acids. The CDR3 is CASSIVPGQGNNEQFF. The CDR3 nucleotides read TGTGCCAGTAGTATAGTTCCGGGACAGGGTAACAATGAGCAGTTCTTC.

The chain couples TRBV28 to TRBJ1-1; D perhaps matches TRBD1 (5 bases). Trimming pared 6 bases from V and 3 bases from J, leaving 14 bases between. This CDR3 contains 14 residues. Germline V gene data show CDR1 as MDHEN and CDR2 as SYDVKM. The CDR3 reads CASSSGGGYTEAFF. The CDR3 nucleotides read TGTGCCAGCAGCTCCGGGGGGGGGTACACTGAAGCTTTCTTT.

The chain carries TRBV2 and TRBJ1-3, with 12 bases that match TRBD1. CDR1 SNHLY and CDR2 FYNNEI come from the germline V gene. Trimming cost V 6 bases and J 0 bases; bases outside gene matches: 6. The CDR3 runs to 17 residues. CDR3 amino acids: CASRGTGGSFSGNTIYF. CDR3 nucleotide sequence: TGTGCCAGCAGGGGGACAGGGGGCTCCTTCTCTGGAAACACCATATATTTT.

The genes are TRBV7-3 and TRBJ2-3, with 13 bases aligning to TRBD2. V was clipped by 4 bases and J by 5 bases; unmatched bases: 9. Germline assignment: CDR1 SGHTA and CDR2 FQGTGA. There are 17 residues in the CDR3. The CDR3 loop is CASSSGLAGTAEDTQYF. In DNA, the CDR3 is TGTGCCAGCAGCTCGGGACTAGCGGGGACCGCAGAAGATACGCAGTATTTT. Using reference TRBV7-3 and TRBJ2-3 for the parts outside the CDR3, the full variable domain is GAGVSQTPSNKVTEKGKYVELRCDPISGHTALYWYRQSLGQGPEFLIYFQGTGAADDSGLPNDRFFAVRPEGSVSTLKIQRTERGDSAVYLCASSSGLAGTAEDTQYFGPGTRLTVL.

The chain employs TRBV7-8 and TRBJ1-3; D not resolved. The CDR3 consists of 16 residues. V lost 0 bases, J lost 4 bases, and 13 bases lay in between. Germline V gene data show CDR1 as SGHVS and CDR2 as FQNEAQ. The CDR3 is CASSLASNSLGNTIYF. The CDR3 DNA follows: TGTGCCAGCAGCTTAGCGTCCAACAGCCTCGGAAACACCATATATTTT.

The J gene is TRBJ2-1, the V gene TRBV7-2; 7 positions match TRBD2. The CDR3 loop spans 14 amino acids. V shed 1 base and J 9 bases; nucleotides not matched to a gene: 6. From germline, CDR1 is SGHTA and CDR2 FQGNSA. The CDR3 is CASSLGREGAEQFF. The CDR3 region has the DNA TGTGCCAGCAGCTTAGGTAGGGAGGGCGCTGAGCAGTTCTTC.

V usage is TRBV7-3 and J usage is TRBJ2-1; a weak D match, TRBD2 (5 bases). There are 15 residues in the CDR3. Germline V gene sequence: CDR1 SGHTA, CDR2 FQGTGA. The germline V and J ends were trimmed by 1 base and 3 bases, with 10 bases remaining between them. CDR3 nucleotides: TGTGCCAGCAGCTTAAACTTGGACTTCTACAATGAGCAGTTCTTC. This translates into CASSLNLDFYNEQFF.

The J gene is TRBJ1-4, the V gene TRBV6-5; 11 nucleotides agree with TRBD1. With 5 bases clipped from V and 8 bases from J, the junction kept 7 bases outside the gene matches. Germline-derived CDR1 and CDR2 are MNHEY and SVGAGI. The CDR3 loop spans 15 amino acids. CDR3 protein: CASSGTGGWGEKLFF. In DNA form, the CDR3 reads TGTGCCAGCAGTGGGACAGGGGGATGGGGGGAAAAACTGTTTTTT.

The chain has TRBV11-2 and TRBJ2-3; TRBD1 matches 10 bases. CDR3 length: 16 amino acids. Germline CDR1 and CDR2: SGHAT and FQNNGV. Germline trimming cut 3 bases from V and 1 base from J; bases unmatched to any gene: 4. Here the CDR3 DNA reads TGTGCCAGCAGCTTTGACAGGGGGCAGGGCACAGATACGCAGTATTTT. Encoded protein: CASSFDRGQGTDTQYF.

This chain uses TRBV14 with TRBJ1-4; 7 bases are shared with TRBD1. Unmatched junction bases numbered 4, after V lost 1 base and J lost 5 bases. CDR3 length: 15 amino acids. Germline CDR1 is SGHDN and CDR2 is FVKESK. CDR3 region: CASSQGQGRNEKLFF. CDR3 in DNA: TGTGCCAGCAGCCAAGGACAGGGAAGAAATGAAAAACTGTTTTTT.

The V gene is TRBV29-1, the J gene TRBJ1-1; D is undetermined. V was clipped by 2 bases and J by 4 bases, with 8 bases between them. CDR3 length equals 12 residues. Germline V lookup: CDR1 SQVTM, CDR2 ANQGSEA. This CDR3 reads CSVESGFTEAFF. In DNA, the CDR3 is TGCAGCGTTGAATCCGGGTTCACTGAAGCTTTCTTT.

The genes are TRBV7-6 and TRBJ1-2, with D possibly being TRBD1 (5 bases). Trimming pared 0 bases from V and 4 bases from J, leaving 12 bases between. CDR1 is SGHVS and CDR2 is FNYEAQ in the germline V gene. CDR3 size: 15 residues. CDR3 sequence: CASSLATGGVYGYTF. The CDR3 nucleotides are TGTGCCAGCAGCTTAGCGACGGGAGGGGTCTATGGCTACACCTTC.

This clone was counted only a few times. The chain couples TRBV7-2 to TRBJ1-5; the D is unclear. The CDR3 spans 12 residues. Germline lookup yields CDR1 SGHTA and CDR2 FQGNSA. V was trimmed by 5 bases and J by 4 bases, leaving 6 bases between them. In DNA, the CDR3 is TGTGCCAGCAGCCCAGGAAATCAGCCCCAGCATTTT. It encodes CASSPGNQPQHF.

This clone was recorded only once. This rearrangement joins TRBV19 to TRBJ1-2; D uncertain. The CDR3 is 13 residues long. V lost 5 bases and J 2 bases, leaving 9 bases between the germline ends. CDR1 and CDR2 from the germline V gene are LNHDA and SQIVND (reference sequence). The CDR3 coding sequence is TGTGCCAGTAGTGGGCAGCACAACTATGGCTACACCTTC. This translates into CASSGQHNYGYTF. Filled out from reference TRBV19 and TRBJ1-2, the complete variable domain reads DGGITQSPKYLFRKEGQNVTLSCEQNLNHDAMYWYRQDPGQGLRLIYYSQIVNDFQKGDIAEGYSVSREKKESFPLTVTSAQKNPTAFYLCASSGQHNYGYTFGSGTRLTVV.

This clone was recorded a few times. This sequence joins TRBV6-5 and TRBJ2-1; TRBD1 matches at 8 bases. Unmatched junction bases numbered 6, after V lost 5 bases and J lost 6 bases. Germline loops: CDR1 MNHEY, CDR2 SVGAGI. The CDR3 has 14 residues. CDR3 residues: CASSQQGQGNEQFF. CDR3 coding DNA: TGTGCCAGCAGTCAACAAGGACAGGGCAATGAGCAGTTCTTC.

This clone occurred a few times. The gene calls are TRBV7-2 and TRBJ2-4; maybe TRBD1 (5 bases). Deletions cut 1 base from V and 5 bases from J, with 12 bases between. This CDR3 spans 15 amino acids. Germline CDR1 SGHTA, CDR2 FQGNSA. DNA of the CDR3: TGTGCCAGCAGCTTAGTATCAGGGCCCCAAAACATTCAGTACTTC. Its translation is CASSLVSGPQNIQYF.

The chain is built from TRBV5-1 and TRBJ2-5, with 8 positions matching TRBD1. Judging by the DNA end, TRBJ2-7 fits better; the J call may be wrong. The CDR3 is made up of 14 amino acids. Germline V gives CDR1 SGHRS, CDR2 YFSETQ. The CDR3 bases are TGCGCCAGCAGCTTGGGAGGACAGGGCCACGAGCAGTACTTC. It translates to CASSLGGQGHEQYF.

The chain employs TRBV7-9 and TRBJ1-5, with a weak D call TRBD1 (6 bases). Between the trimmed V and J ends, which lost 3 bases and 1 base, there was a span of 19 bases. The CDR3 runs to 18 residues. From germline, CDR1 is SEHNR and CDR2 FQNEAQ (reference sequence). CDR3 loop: CASSFVGATGRSNQPQHF. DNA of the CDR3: TGTGCCAGCAGCTTTGTCGGGGCCACAGGGCGCAGCAATCAGCCCCAGCATTTT.

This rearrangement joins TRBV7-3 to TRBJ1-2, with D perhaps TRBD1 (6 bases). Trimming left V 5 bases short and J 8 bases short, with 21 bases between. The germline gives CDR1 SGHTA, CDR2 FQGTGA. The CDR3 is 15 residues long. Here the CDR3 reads CASSAIQGRQGGYTF. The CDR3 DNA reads TGTGCCAGCAGCGCCATACAGGGCCGCCAGGGGGGCTACACCTTC.

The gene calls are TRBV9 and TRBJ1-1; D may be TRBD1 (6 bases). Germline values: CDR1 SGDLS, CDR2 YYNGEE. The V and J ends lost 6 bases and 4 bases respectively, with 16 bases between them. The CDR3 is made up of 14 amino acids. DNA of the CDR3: TGTGCCAGCAAACCGGGGGGCGAAGGCACTGAAGCTTTCTTT. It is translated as CASKPGGEGTEAFF.

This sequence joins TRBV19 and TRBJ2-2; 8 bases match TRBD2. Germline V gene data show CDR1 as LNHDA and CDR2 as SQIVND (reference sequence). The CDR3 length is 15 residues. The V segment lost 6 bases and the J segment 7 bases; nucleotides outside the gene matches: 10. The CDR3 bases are TGTGCCAGTAGAGTCCGGGGGGGCCGTGGCGGGGAGCTGTTTTTT. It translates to CASRVRGGRGGELFF.

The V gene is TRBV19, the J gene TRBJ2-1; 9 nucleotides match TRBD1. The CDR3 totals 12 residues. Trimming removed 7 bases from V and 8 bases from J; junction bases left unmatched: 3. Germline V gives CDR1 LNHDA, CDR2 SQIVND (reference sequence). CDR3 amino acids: CASNRGRDEQFF. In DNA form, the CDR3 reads TGTGCCAGTAACAGGGGGCGCGATGAGCAGTTCTTC.

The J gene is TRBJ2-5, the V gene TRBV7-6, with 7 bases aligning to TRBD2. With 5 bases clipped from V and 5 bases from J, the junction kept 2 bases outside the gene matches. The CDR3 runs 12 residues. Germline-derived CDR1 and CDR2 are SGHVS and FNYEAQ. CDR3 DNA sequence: TGTGCCAGCAGCCCGCGGGGGGAGACCCAGTACTTC. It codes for CASSPRGETQYF.

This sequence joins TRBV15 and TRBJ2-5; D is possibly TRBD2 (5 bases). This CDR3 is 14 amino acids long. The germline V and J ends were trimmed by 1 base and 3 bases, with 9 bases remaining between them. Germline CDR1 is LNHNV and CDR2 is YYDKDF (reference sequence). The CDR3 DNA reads TGTGCCACCAGCAGAGCCTCGGAGGAAGAGACCCAGTACTTC. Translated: CATSRASEEETQYF. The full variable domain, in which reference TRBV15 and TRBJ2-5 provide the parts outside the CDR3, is DAMVIQNPRYQVTQFGKPVTLSCSQTLNHNVMYWYQQKSSQAPKLLFHYYDKDFNNEADTPDNFQSRRPNTSFCFLDIRSPGLGDTAMYLCATSRASEEETQYFGPGTRLLVL.

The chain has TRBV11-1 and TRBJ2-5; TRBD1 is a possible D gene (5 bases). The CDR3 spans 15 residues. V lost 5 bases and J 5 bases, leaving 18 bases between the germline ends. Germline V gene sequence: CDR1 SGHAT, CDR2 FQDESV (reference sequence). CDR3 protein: CASSANLDPGETQYF. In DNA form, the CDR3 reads TGTGCCAGCAGCGCAAATCTGGATCCAGGGGAGACCCAGTACTTC.

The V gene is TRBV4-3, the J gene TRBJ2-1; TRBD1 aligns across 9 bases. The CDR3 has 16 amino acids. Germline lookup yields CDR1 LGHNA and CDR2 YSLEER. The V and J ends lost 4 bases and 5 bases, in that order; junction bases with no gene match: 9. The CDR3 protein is CASSPSPGQGNNEQFF. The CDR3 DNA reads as TGCGCCAGCAGCCCCTCACCGGGACAGGGAAACAATGAGCAGTTCTTC.

The CDR3 protein is CASSLGELRLAADTQYF. In DNA form, the CDR3 reads TGTGCCAGCAGCTTGGGAGAGCTGAGGCTAGCGGCAGATACGCAGTATTTT. The genes are TRBV5-6 and TRBJ2-3; TRBD2 aligns across 7 bases. V was clipped by 0 bases and J by 4 bases; unmatched bases: 11. Germline V gene sequence: CDR1 SGHDT, CDR2 YYEEEE. The length of the CDR3 is 17 residues.

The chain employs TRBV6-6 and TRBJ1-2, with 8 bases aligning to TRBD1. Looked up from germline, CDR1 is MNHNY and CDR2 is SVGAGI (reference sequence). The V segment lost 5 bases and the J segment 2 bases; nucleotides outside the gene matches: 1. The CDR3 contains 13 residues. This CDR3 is CASSNRGNYGYTF. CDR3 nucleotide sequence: TGTGCCAGCAGTAACAGGGGGAACTATGGCTACACCTTC.

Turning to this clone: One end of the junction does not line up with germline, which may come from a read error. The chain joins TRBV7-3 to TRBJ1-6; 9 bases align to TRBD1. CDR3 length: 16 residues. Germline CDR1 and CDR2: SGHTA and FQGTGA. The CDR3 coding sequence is TGTGCCAGCACCTTAGACAGGGGGGAACCGTATTCACCCCTCCACTTT. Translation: CASTLDRGEPYSPLHF.

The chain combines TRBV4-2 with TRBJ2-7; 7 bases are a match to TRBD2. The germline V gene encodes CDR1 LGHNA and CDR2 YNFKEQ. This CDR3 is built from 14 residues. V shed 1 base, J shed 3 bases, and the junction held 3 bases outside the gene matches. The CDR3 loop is CASSQGASGYEQYF. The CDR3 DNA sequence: TGTGCCAGCAGCCAAGGGGCTAGCGGCTACGAGCAGTACTTC.

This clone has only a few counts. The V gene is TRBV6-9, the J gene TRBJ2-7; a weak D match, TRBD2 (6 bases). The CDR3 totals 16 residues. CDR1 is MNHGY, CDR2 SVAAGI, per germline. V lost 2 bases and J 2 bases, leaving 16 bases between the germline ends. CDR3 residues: CASSYGVLAAPYEQYV. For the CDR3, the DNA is TGTGCCAGCAGTTATGGTGTACTAGCCGCCCCCTACGAGCAGTACGTC.